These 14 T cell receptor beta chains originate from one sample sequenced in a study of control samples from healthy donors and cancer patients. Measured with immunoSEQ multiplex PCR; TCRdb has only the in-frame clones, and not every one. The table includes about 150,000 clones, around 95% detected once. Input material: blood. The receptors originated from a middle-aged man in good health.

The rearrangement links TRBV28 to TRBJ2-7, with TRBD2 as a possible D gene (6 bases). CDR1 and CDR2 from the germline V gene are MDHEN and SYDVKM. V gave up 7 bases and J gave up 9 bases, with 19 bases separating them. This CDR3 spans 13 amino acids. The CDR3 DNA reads TGTGCCAGCAAACCGGACGGCGGGGCGCGGCAGTACTTC. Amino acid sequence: CASKPDGGARQYF. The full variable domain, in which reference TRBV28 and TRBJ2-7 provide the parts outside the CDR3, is DVKVTQSSRYLVKRTGEKVFLECVQDMDHENMFWYRQDPGLGLRLIYFSYDVKMKEKGDIPEGYSVSREKKERFSLILESASTNQTSMYLCASKPDGGARQYFGPGTRLTVT.

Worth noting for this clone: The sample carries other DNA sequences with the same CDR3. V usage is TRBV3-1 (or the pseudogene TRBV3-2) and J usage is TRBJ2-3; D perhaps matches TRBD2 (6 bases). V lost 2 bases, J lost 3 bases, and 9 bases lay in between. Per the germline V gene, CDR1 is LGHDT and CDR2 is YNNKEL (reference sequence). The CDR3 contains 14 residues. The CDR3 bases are TGTGCCAGCAGCCAATCACGGGGGACAGATACGCAGTATTTT. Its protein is CASSQSRGTDTQYF.

The CDR3 nucleotides read TGTGCCAGCAGCCCTACGACAGGGCTGAACACTGAAGCTTTCTTT. It codes for CASSPTTGLNTEAFF. V is TRBV5-4 and J is TRBJ1-1; 7 positions match TRBD1. V was pared by 4 bases and J by 0 bases, with 6 bases of the junction left unmatched. Germline loops: CDR1 SGHNT, CDR2 YYREEE (reference sequence). This CDR3 is 15 amino acids long.

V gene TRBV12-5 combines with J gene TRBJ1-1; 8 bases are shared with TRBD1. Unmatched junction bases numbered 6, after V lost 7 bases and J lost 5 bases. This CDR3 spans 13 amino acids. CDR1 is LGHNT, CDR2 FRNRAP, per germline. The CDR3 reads CASAQGAWTEAFF. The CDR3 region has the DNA TGTGCTAGTGCTCAGGGGGCTTGGACTGAAGCTTTCTTT.

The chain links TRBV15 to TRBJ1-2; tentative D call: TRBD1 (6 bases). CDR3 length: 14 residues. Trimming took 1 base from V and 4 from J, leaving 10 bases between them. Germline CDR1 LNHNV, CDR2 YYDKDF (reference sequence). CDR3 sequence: CATSRATGPYGYTF. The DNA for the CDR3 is TGTGCCACCAGCAGAGCTACAGGGCCCTATGGCTACACCTTC.

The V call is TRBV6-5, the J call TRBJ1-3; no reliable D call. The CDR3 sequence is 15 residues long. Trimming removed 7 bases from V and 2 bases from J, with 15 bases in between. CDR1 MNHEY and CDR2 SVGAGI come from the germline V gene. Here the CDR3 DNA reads TGTGCCAGCACCCAGCCGACCCGCCCTGGAAACACCATATATTTT. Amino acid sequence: CASTQPTRPGNTIYF.

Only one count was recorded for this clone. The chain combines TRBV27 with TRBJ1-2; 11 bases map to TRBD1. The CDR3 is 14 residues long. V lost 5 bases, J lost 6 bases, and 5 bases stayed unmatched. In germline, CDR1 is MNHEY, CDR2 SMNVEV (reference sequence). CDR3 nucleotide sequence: TGTGCCAGCAGTCCTGGACAGGGGGCGCATGGCTACACCTTC. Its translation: CASSPGQGAHGYTF.

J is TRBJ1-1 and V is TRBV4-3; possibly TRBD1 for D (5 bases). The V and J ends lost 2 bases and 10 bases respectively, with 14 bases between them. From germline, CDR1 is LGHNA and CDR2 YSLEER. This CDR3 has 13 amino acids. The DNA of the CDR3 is TGCGCCAGCAGCCAAAAAGCTGGGACTTCAGCTTTCTTT. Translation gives CASSQKAGTSAFF.

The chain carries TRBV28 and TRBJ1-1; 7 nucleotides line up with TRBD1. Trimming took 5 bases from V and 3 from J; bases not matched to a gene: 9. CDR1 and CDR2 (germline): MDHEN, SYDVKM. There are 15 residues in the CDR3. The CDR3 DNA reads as TGTGCCAGCAGTCCCCCCCGGACAGGCTACACTGAAGCTTTCTTT. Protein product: CASSPPRTGYTEAFF.

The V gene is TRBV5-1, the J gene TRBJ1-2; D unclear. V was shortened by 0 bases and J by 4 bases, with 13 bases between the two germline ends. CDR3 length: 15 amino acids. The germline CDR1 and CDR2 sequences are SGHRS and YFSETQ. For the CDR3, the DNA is TGCGCCAGCAGCTTGGCCCCCGGTGGCGGCTATGGCTACACCTTC. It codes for CASSLAPGGGYGYTF.

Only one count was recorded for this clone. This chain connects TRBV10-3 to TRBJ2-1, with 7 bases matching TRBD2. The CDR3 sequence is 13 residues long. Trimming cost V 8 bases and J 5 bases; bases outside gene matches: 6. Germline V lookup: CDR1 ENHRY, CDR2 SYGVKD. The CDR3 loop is CAIGAGENNEQFF. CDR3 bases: TGTGCCATCGGTGCGGGGGAAAACAATGAGCAGTTCTTC.

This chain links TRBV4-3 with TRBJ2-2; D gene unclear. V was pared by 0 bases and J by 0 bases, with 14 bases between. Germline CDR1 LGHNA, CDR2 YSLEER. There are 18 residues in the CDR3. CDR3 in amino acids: CASSQDIAVYPNTGELFF. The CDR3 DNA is TGCGCCAGCAGCCAAGATATAGCTGTCTATCCGAACACCGGGGAGCTGTTTTTT.

The CDR3 bases are TGTGCCACAAGAGGCGGCACTGAAGCTTTCTTT. Translated: CATRGGTEAFF. The chain is built from TRBV10-3 and TRBJ1-1; D not certain. The V end lost 10 bases, the J end lost 4 bases, and 10 bases lay between the germline ends. This CDR3 contains 11 residues. Germline CDR1 reads ENHRY; CDR2 reads SYGVKD.

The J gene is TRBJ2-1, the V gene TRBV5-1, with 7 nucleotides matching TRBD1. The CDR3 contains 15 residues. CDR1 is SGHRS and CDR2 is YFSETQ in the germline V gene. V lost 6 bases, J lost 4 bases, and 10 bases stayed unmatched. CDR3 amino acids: CASKTGTAEYNEQFF. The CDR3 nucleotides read TGCGCCAGCAAGACCGGGACAGCCGAATACAATGAGCAGTTCTTC.